The 17 T cell receptor beta chains presented below share a single source sample, sequenced in a study of molecular identifiers for immune sequencing clone quantification. TCRdb itself ran the PCR reads through MiXCR, one entry per CDR3 protein. Among 40,000 to 65,000 distinct CDR3 sequences listed, just over 35% were seen once. The sequencing sample was made of naive CD8+ T cells from blood, with Jurkat cell RNA spiked in. Subset meaning: FACS-sorted CD8+CD4-CCR7+CD45RA+ naive T cells. All receptors derive from a human donor in good health. Some libraries in this study had Jurkat cell RNA spiked in.

This chain connects TRBV25-1 to TRBJ2-3; TRBD2 is a possible D gene (6 bases). Trimming cost V 2 bases and J 0 bases, with 12 bases left between them. Germline V gives CDR1 MGHDK, CDR2 SYGVNS. The CDR3 has 16 residues. The CDR3 reads CASSELSGTSTDTQYF. The CDR3 nucleotides are TGTGCCAGCAGTGAACTATCCGGGACTAGCACAGATACGCAGTATTTT. Supplemented by reference TRBV25-1 and TRBJ2-3, the full variable domain reads EADIYQTPRYLVIGTGKKITLECSQTMGHDKMYWYQQDPGMELHLIHYSYGVNSTEKGDLSSESTVSRIRTEHFPLTLESARPSHTSQYLCASSELSGTSTDTQYFGPGTRLTVL.

In regard to this clonotype: The junction and the germline gene differ at one end; a read error may be behind it. The chain couples TRBV4-3 to TRBJ2-1, with 9 bases fitting TRBD2. CDR1 is LGHNA and CDR2 is YSLEER in the germline V gene. CDR3 size: 15 residues. DNA of the CDR3: TGCGCCAGCAGCCCGGGACTAGCTAGACGGAATGAGCAGATCTTC. Amino acids: CASSPGLARRNEQIF.

In this sample, this clonotype turned up many times. The V gene is TRBV29-1, the J gene TRBJ2-7, with 7 nucleotides matching TRBD1. The V and J ends lost 4 bases and 2 bases, in that order; junction bases with no gene match: 5. The CDR3 totals 13 residues. Looked up from germline, CDR1 is SQVTM and CDR2 is ANQGSEA. The CDR3 reads CSVVGQGAYEQYF. CDR3 nucleotide sequence: TGCAGCGTTGTGGGGCAGGGGGCCTACGAGCAGTACTTC.

Comments on this clonotype: This may stem from a read error, because a much larger clone lies one nucleotide away. The CDR3 end shows no conserved phenylalanine or tryptophan, and so a read error is likely. This rearrangement joins TRBV7-9 to TRBJ1-5; weak D call: TRBD1 (5 bases). Germline V gene sequence: CDR1 SEHNR, CDR2 FQNEAQ (reference sequence). The V end was cut by 4 bases, the J end by 1 base, with 8 bases between. The CDR3 is 14 amino acids. The CDR3 DNA reads as TGTGCCAGCAGCTCTGGACACAGCAATCAGCCCCAGCATTTA. Its protein product is CASSSGHSNQPQHL.

A note on this clonotype: A much more abundant neighbour one base away suggests this may be a read error. V and J are TRBV29-1 and TRBJ2-2, with D unresolved. The V end lost 4 bases, the J end lost 1 base, and 10 bases lay between the germline ends. In germline, CDR1 is SQVTM, CDR2 ANQGSEA. This CDR3 region has 14 residues. DNA of the CDR3: TGCAGCGTTGCAAACTGGTGGAACACCGGGGAGCTGTTTTTT. Its protein is CSVANWWNTGELFF.

The J gene is TRBJ2-6, the V gene TRBV7-8; tentative D call: TRBD1 (5 bases). The CDR3 is 18 residues long. Germline CDR1 and CDR2: SGHVS and FQNEAQ. The germline V and J ends were trimmed by 2 bases and 1 base, with 15 bases remaining between them. CDR3 DNA: TGTGCCAGCAGCTTACCCGGCAGGGTCCCTTCTGGGGCCAACGTCCTGACTTTC. Translation gives CASSLPGRVPSGANVLTF.

The chain joins TRBV19 to TRBJ1-1, with a weak D call TRBD1 (5 bases). The V end lost 9 bases, the J end lost 5 bases, and 10 bases lay between the germline ends. Germline CDR1 LNHDA, CDR2 SQIVND (reference sequence). The length of the CDR3 is 11 residues. CDR3 sequence: CASGGGTEAFF. The CDR3 nucleotides read TGTGCCAGCGGGGGGGGAACTGAAGCTTTCTTT.

V is TRBV9 and J is TRBJ1-3, with a weak D call TRBD1 (6 bases). Germline values: CDR1 SGDLS, CDR2 YYNGEE. V gave up 10 bases and J gave up 0 bases, with 14 bases separating them. The CDR3 spans 14 residues. CDR3 residues: CAGSGQRSGNTIYF. DNA for the CDR3: TGTGCCGGCTCGGGACAACGCTCTGGAAACACCATATATTTT.

Concerning this clonotype itself: A much larger clone is a single base away; this may be a read error. The chain employs TRBV9 and TRBJ1-4; the D is unclear. Germline V CDR1 and CDR2: SGDLS, YYNGEE. This CDR3 is 14 amino acids long. The CDR3 nucleotides are TGTGCCAGCAGCGTTGCACCAACTAATGGAAAACTGTTTTTT. It encodes CASSVAPTNGKLFF.

A word on this clonotype: A clone one base away is much larger, so this may be a read error. This chain links TRBV7-9 with TRBJ2-3; no reliable D call. Trimming stripped 7 bases from V and 1 base from J, with 15 bases between. Germline CDR1 and CDR2: SEHNR and FQNEAQ (reference sequence). The CDR3 covers 15 residues. The CDR3 spells CASINQLDGTDTQYF. CDR3 DNA sequence: TGTGCCAGCATCAATCAGCTAGATGGCACAGATACGCAGTATTTT. Variable domain in full (rest from reference TRBV7-9 and TRBJ2-3): DTGVSQNPRHKITKRGQNVTFRCDPISEHNRLYWYRQTLGQGPEFLTYFQNEAQLEKSRLLSDRFSAERPKGSFSTLEIQRTEQGDSAMYLCASINQLDGTDTQYFGPGTRLTVL.

This clonotype came up many times. The chain employs TRBV28 and TRBJ2-4, with D maybe TRBD1 (6 bases). The germline gives CDR1 MDHEN, CDR2 SYDVKM. CDR3 length: 13 residues. The V end lost 5 bases, the J end lost 8 bases, and 13 bases lay between the germline ends. This CDR3 reads CASSAQGPYIQYF. The DNA for the CDR3 is TGTGCCAGCAGTGCACAGGGCCCCTACATTCAGTACTTC.

This clonotype was seen ten or more times. The rearrangement joins TRBV5-1 to TRBJ2-7; the D gene could be TRBD1 or TRBD2 (5 bases each). Germline-derived CDR1 and CDR2 are SGHRS and YFSETQ. Deletions cut 4 bases from V and 0 bases from J, with 14 bases between. There are 15 residues in the CDR3. The CDR3 nucleotides read TGCGCCAGCAGCCCCGGGGCAGGACGCTCCTACGAGCAGTACTTC. Protein: CASSPGAGRSYEQYF.

This clonotype was seen many times. The rearrangement uses TRBV3-1 and TRBJ2-7; D is unresolved. The CDR3 has 13 amino acids. The V and J ends lost 3 bases and 9 bases respectively, with 15 bases between them. From germline, CDR1 is LGHDT and CDR2 YNNKEL (reference sequence). CDR3 loop: CASSHALSEGQYF. In DNA form, the CDR3 reads TGTGCCAGCAGCCACGCACTCTCGGAAGGGCAGTACTTC.

As DNA, the CDR3 is TGTGCCAGCAGCCAAGATGAGACCTCCCGGAACGAGCAGTACTTC. Its translation: CASSQDETSRNEQYF. The J gene is TRBJ2-7, the V gene TRBV4-2; D unresolved. The CDR3 covers 15 residues. Germline CDR1 and CDR2: LGHNA and YNFKEQ. V lost 0 bases, J lost 5 bases, and 14 bases lay in between.

The chain uses TRBV19 and TRBJ1-5; tentative D call: TRBD1 (5 bases). The CDR3 contains 18 residues. The V gene's germline CDR1 is LNHDA and CDR2 SQIVND (reference sequence). Trimming left V 0 bases short and J 2 bases short, with 17 bases between. CDR3 bases: TGTGCCAGTAGTATAGATCTAGGGGCTGCTAATTGCAATCAGCCCCAGCATTTT. Residues: CASSIDLGAANCNQPQHF.

This clonotype was observed a few times. The V call is TRBV9, the J call TRBJ1-2, with 9 bases identical to TRBD1. Germline lookup yields CDR1 SGDLS and CDR2 YYNGEE. J gave up 4 bases and V 0 bases, and 4 bases lay outside the gene matches. This CDR3 is built from 15 residues. CDR3 amino acids: CASSVGGTGIYGYTF. CDR3 sequence (DNA): TGTGCCAGCAGCGTAGGAGGGACAGGGATCTATGGCTACACCTTC.

The sample holds a few counts of this clonotype. V usage is TRBV16 and J usage is TRBJ2-7; 9 nucleotides line up with TRBD1. The CDR3 consists of 16 residues. The germline V gene has CDR1 KGHSY and CDR2 FQNENV. The V segment lost 4 bases and the J segment 3 bases; nucleotides outside the gene matches: 10. CDR3 loop: CASSPRPGQGIYEQYF. CDR3 nucleotides: TGTGCCAGCAGCCCCCGACCGGGACAGGGAATCTACGAGCAGTACTTC.